This TCR beta chain derives from a study of T cell clones after liver transplantation. For the study at large: TCRbeta sequencing after a pre-transplant mixed lymphocyte reaction identified graft-donor-reactive clones, later tracked in post-transplant blood. Blood was drawn pre-transplant, before withdrawal, and after full or failed withdrawal. General observations from the study: In a couple of subjects, few donor cells limited the measurable donor-reactive repertoire.

Sequencing used immunoSEQ multiplex PCR; TCRdb keeps in-frame clones, though not all of them. Among 15,000 to 20,000 clones listed, 65% to 85% were seen once. V was trimmed by 3 bases and J by 6 bases, leaving 12 bases between them. Germline V lookup: CDR1 SGDLS, CDR2 YYNGEE. This CDR3 region has 13 residues. Unstimulated PBMCs were sorted into CD3+CD4+ and CD3+CD8+ populations. Comment on this clone: Its antigen is undetermined.

J is TRBJ1-1 and V is TRBV9; D is perhaps TRBD1 (5 bases). This specimen was CD8+ T cells from blood, taken 48 months after liver transplant. The source is a human patient who received a liver transplant. Some T cells may trace back to the graft donor. CDR3 in DNA: TGTGCCAGCAGCGAGGGCAGGGAATCTGAAGCTTTCTTT. It yields the protein CASSEGRESEAFF.